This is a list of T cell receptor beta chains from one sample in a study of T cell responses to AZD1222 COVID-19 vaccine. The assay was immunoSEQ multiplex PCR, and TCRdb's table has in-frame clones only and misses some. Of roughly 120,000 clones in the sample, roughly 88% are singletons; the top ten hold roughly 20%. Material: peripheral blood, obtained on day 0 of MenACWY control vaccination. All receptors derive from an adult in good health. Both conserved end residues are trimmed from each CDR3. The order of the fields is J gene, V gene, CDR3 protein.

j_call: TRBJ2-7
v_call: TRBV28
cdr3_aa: ASLGTGYYEQY

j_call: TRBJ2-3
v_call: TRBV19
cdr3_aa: ASSIDPGPGLAGVGGADTQY

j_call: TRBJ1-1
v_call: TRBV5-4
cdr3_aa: ASRPEARTGTEAF

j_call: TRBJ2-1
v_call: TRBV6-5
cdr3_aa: ASSKREVRYNEQF

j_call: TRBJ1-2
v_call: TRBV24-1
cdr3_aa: ATSDPNRDDGYT

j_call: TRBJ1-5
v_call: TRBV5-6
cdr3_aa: ASNSGRGSNQPQH

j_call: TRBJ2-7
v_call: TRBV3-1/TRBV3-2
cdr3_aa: ASSQDWMAREVAYEQY

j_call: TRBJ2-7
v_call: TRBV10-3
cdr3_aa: AISEPGLASFSYEQY

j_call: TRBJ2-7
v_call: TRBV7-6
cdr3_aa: ASSLSIRSYEQY

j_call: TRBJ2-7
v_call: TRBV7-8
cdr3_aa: ASSPGYEQY

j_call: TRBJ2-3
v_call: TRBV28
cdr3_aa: ASSPRDRPGDTQY

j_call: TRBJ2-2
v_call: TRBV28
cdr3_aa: ASRTGGAGTGELF

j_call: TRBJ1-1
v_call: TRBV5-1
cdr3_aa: ASSFPLEGARDTEAF

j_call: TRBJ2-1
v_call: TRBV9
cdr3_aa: ASSEAYRGAQF

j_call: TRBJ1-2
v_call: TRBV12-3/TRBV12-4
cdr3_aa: AQARVQGYT

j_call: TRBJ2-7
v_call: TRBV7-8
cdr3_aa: ASSFRPGTGNEQY

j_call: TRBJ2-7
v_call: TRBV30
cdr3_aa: AWSPFTGGTGYEQY

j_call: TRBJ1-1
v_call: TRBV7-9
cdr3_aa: ASSLQGIMNTEAF

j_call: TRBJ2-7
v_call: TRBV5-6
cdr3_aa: ASSPRDYAYEQY

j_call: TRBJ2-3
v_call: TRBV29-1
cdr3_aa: SLRGSTDTQY

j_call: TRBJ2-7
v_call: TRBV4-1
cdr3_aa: ASSQGGGSNYEQY

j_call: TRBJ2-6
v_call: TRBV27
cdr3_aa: ASSFGMAGANVLT

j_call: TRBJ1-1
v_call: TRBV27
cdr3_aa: ASSFWGANFHTEAF

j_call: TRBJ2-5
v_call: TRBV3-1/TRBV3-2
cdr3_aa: ASSQVGRGLETQY

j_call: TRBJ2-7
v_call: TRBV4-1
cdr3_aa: ASSQEPSGSPYEQY

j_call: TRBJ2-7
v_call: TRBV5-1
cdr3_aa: ASRRTSGDTYEQY

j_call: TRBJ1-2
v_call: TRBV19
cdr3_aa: ASSIDLAGYT